The text below deals with one T cell receptor (beta chain). The antigen remains undetermined. There are 16 residues in the CDR3. Germline CDR1 reads DFQATT; CDR2 reads SNEGSKA (reference sequence). Deletions cut 2 bases from V and 3 bases from J, with 17 bases between. This specimen belongs to a study of blood T cells in healthy people across ages. Study details: Roughly one uniquely barcoded beta molecule per two T cells was captured. Whole-study findings and limits: More naive CD4+ cells and higher diversity were found in long-lived than in aged donors.

PCR was performed a second time for roughly 7 to 12 cycles using a sample-barcoded 5' primer and a J-beta primer mix. TCRdb reprocessed the 5' RACE reads with MiXCR, giving one entry per CDR3 protein. Counted here are 1.4 million or so distinct CDR3 sequences, approximately 43% occurring once; the ten biggest clones make up over 3.5%. This rearrangement joins TRBV20-1 to TRBJ1-5; D is perhaps TRBD1 (6 bases). The origin of this receptor is a woman aged 18-29 years in good health. The sequenced sample consisted of blood. Here the CDR3 reads CSARQGGGLVNQPQHF. CDR3 DNA sequence: TGCAGTGCTAGACAGGGCGGGGGCCTGGTCAATCAGCCCCAGCATTTT.